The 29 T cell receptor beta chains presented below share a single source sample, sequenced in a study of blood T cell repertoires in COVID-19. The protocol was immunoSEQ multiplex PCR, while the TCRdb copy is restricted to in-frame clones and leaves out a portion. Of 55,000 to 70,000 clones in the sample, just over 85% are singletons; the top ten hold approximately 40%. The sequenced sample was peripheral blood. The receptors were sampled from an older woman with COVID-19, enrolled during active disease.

The CDR3 DNA reads TGTGCCAGCAGCGGGCTGGGGACTAGCGAAAATGAGCAGTTCTTC. Residues: CASSGLGTSENEQFF. The chain combines TRBV9 with TRBJ2-1, with TRBD2 matching over 10 bases. The ends lost 3 bases at V and 7 bases at J; junction bases unmatched: 7. Germline V CDR1 and CDR2: SGDLS, YYNGEE. CDR3 length: 15 residues.

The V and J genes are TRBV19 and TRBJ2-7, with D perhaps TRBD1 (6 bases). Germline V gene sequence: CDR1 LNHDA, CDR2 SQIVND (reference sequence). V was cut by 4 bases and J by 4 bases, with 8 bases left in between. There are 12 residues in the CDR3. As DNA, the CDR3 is TGTGCCAGTAGTACGGACAGTTACGAGCAGTACTTC. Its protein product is CASSTDSYEQYF.

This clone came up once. CDR3 sequence reads: CASSQGLWEEGYEQYF. CDR3 DNA: TGTGCCAGCAGCCAAGGGCTATGGGAAGAGGGCTACGAGCAGTACTTC. J is TRBJ2-7 and V is TRBV4-2; a weak D match, TRBD2 (5 bases). Germline V gene lookup returns CDR1 LGHNA and CDR2 YNFKEQ. V lost 1 base and J 3 bases, leaving 16 bases between the germline ends. The CDR3 extends over 16 amino acids.

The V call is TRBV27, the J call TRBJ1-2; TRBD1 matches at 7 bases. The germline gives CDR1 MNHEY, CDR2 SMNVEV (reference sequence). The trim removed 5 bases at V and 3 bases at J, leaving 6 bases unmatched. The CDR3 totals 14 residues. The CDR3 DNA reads TGTGCCAGCAGTCTAAGGGGGCTCGACTATGGCTACACCTTC. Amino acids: CASSLRGLDYGYTF.

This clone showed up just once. This CDR3 is CASSTSTGVDRGAVF. The CDR3, as DNA: TGTGCCAGCAGCACGTCGACAGGGGTTGACCGGGGAGCTGTTTTT. The chain is built from TRBV21-1 and TRBJ2-2; whether TRBD1, the table's D call, matches the DNA was not checked. TRBV21-1 is a listed pseudogene. The CDR3 spans 15 residues.

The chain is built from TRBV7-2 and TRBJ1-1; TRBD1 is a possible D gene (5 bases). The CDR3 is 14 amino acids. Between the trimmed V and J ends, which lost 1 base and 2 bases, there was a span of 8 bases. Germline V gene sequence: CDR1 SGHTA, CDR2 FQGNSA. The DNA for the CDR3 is TGTGCCAGCAGCTTAGACAGGCGTAACACTGAAGCTTTCTTT. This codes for CASSLDRRNTEAFF.

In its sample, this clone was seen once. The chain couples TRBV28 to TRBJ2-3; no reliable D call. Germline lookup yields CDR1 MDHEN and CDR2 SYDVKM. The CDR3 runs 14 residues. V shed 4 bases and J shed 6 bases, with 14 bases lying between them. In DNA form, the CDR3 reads TGTGCCAGCAGTTCCTCGTCCACACAGGATACGCAGTATTTT. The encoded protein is CASSSSSTQDTQYF.

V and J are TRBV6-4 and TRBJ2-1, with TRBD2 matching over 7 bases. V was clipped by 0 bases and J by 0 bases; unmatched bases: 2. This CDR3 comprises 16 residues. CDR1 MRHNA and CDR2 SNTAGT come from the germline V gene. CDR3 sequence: CASSDSTGGSYNEQFF. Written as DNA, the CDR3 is TGTGCCAGCAGTGACTCGACGGGGGGCTCCTACAATGAGCAGTTCTTC.

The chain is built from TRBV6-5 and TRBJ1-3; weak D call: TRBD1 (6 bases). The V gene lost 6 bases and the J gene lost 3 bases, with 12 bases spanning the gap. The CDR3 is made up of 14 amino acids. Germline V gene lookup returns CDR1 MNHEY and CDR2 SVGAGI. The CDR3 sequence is CASSHRAGGNTIYF. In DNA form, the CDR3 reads TGTGCCAGCAGCCACAGGGCTGGTGGAAACACCATATATTTT.

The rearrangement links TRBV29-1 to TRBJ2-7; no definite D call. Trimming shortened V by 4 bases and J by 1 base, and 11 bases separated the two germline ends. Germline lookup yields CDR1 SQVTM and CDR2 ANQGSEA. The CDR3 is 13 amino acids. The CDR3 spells CSVVLGPSYEQYF. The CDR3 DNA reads TGCAGCGTTGTTTTGGGCCCATCCTACGAGCAGTACTTC.

CDR3 loop: CASSLGLAETPYNEQFF. The CDR3 DNA is TGTGCCAGCAGCTTAGGACTAGCGGAGACCCCCTACAATGAGCAGTTCTTC. The chain carries TRBV7-9 and TRBJ2-1; 9 nucleotides agree with TRBD2. CDR3 size: 17 residues. The ends lost 1 base at V and 2 bases at J; junction bases unmatched: 6. Germline V gene sequence: CDR1 SEHNR, CDR2 FQNEAQ (reference sequence). The full variable domain, with the rest looked up from reference TRBV7-9 and TRBJ2-1, is DTGVSQNPRHKITKRGQNVTFRCDPISEHNRLYWYRQTLGQGPEFLTYFQNEAQLEKSRLLSDRFSAERPKGSFSTLEIQRTEQGDSAMYLCASSLGLAETPYNEQFFGPGTRLTVL.

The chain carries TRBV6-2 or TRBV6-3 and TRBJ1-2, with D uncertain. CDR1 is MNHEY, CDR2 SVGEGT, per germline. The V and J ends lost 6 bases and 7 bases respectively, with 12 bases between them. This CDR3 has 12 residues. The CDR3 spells CASSPDSAGYTF. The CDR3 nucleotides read TGTGCCAGCAGCCCTGACTCAGCTGGCTACACCTTC.

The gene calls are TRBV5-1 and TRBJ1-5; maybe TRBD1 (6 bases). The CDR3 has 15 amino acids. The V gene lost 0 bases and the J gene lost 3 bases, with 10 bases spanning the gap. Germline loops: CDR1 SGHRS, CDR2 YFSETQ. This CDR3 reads CASSLGTADNQPQHF. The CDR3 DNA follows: TGCGCCAGCAGCTTGGGGACAGCCGACAATCAGCCCCAGCATTTT. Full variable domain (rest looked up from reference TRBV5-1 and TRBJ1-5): KAGVTQTPRYLIKTRGQQVTLSCSPISGHRSVSWYQQTPGQGLQFLFEYFSETQRNKGNFPGRFSGRQFSNSRSEMNVSTLELGDSALYLCASSLGTADNQPQHFGDGTRLSIL.

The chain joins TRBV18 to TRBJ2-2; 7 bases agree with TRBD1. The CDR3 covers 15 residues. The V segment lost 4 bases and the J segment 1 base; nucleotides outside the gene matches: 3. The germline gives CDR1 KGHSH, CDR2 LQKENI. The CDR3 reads CASSHGTENTGELFF. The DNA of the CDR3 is TGTGCCAGCTCACACGGGACAGAGAACACCGGGGAGCTGTTTTTT.

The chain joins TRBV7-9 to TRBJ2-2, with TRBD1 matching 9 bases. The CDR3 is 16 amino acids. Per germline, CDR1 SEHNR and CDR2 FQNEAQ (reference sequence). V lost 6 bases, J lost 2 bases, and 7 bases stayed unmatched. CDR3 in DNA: TGTGCCAGCAGAGCCGGGACAGGGTATAACACCGGGGAGCTGTTTTTT. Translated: CASRAGTGYNTGELFF.

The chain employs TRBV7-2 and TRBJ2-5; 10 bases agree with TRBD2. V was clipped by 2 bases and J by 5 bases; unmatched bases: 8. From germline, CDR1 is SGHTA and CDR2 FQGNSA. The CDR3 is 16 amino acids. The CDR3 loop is CASSLQAGGPGETQYF. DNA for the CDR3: TGTGCCAGCAGCTTACAAGCGGGGGGGCCCGGGGAGACCCAGTACTTC. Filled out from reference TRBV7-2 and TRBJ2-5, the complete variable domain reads GAGVSQSPSNKVTEKGKDVELRCDPISGHTALYWYRQSLGQGLEFLIYFQGNSAPDKSGLPSDRFSAERTGGSVSTLTIQRTQQEDSAVYLCASSLQAGGPGETQYFGPGTRLLVL.

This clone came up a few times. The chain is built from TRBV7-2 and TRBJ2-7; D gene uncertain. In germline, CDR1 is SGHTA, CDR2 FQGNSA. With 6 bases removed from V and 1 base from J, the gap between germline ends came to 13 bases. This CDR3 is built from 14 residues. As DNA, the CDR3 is TGTGCCAGCAGTCCGTCTTTCGGGTCCTACGAGCAGTACTTC. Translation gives CASSPSFGSYEQYF.

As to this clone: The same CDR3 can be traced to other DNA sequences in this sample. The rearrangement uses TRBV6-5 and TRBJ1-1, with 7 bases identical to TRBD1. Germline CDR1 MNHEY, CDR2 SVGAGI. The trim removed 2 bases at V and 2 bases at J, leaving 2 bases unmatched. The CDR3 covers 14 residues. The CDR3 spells CASSYDRANTEAFF. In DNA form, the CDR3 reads TGTGCCAGCAGTTACGACAGGGCAAACACTGAAGCTTTCTTT.

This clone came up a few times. CDR3: CASSLAAVISNEQFF. CDR3 bases: TGCGCCAGCAGCCTAGCGGCCGTAATTTCCAATGAGCAGTTCTTC. The rearrangement uses TRBV4-1 and TRBJ2-1, with D tentatively TRBD2 (6 bases). This CDR3 spans 15 amino acids. From germline, CDR1 is MGHRA and CDR2 YSYEKL. V gave up 4 bases and J gave up 6 bases, with 16 bases separating them.

DNA of the CDR3: TGTGCCAGCAGCGCCGGGATCTATGGCTACACCTTC. Protein product: CASSAGIYGYTF. This rearrangement joins TRBV6-5 to TRBJ1-2, with D uncertain. V lost 6 bases and J lost 4, with 9 bases in between. Germline V gene data show CDR1 as MNHEY and CDR2 as SVGAGI. The CDR3 contains 12 residues.

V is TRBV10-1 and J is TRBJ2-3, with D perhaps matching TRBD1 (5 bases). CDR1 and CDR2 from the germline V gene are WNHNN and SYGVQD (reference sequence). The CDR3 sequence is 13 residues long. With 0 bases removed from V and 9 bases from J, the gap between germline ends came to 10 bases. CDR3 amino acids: CASSESGQGTQYF. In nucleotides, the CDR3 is TGCGCCAGCAGTGAGTCGGGGCAGGGAACGCAGTATTTT.

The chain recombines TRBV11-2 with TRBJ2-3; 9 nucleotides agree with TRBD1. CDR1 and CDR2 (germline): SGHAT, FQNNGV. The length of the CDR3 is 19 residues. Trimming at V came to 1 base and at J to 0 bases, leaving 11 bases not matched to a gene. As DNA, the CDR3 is TGTGCCAGCAGCTTAGTCCTGGGACAGGGTTCCTCTAGCACAGATACGCAGTATTTT. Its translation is CASSLVLGQGSSSTDTQYF.

CDR3 nucleotide sequence: TGTGCCAGCAGTTTGGGACTGTCGTATGGCTACACCTTC. This sequence encodes CASSLGLSYGYTF. J is TRBJ1-2 and V is TRBV12-3 or TRBV12-4; D perhaps matches TRBD1 (5 bases). The V and J ends lost 3 bases and 5 bases respectively, with 10 bases between them. The length of the CDR3 is 13 residues.

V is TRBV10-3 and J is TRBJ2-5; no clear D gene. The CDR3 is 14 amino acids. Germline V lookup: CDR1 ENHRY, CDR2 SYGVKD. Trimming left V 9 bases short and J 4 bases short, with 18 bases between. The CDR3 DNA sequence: TGTGCCATACACAGTGGGTTAAATCGAGAGACCCAGTACTTC. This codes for CAIHSGLNRETQYF.

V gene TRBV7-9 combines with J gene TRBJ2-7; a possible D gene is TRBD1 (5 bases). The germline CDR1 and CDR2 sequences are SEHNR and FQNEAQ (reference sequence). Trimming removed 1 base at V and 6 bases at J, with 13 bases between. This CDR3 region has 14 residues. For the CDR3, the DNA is TGTGCCAGCAGCTTAGACCCAGGGCGAGGCGAGCAGTACTTC. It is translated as CASSLDPGRGEQYF.

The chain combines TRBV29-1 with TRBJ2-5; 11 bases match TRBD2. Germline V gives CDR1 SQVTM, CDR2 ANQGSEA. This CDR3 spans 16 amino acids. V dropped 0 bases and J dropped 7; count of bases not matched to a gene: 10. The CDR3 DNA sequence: TGCAGCGTTGAAGACCCGGGACTAGCGGTTGGGGGGACCCAGTACTTC. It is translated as CSVEDPGLAVGGTQYF.

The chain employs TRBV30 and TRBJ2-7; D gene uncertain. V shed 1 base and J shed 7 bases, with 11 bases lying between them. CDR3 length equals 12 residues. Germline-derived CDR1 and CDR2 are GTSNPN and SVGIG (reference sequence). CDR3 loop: CAWSAPSPEQYF. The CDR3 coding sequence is TGTGCCTGGAGTGCCCCAAGCCCGGAGCAGTACTTC.

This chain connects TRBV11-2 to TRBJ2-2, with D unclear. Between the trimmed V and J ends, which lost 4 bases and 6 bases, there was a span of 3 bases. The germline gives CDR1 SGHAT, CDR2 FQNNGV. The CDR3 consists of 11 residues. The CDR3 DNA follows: TGTGCCAGCAGCTCCGCCGGGGAGCTGTTTTTT. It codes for CASSSAGELFF. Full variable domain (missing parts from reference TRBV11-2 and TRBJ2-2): EAGVAQSPRYKIIEKRQSVAFWCNPISGHATLYWYQQILGQGPKLLIQFQNNGVVDDSQLPKDRFSAERLKGVDSTLKIQPAKLEDSAVYLCASSSAGELFFGEGSRLTVL.

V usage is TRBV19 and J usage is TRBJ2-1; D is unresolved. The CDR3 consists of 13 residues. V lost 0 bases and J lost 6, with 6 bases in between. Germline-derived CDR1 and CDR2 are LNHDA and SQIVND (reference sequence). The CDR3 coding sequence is TGTGCCAGTAGTATAGATATCGGCAATGAGCAGTTCTTC. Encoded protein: CASSIDIGNEQFF.